Below are 29 T cell receptor beta chains sequenced from a single sample in a study of CD8 T cells in ankylosing spondylitis. One entry per CDR3 protein, called by TCRdb with MiXCR from the 5' RACE reads. This table has 120,000 to 150,000 distinct CDR3 sequences, 8% to 9% appearing once. Material: synovial fluid, either unsorted or a sorted T cell fraction (not recorded which). These receptor sequences come from a male donor with ankylosing spondylitis.

This clonotype showed up many times. This chain connects TRBV7-9 to TRBJ2-6; perhaps TRBD2 as D (6 bases). The germline V and J ends were trimmed by 0 bases and 2 bases, with 11 bases remaining between them. Germline V gene lookup returns CDR1 SEHNR and CDR2 FQNEAQ (reference sequence). The CDR3 contains 17 residues. The CDR3 reads CASSLAMPGAGANVLTF. CDR3 nucleotide sequence: TGTGCCAGCAGCTTAGCGATGCCGGGGGCTGGGGCCAACGTCCTGACTTTC.

In this sample, this clonotype turned up many times. The chain joins TRBV7-9 to TRBJ2-7; no firm D call. V was cut by 8 bases and J by 1 base, with 12 bases left in between. The CDR3 is made up of 13 amino acids. Germline CDR1 is SEHNR and CDR2 is FQNEAQ (reference sequence). DNA for the CDR3: TGTGCCAGCGGGTTTAGGGATTCCTACGAGCAGTACTTC. Its translation: CASGFRDSYEQYF. The whole variable domain, filled in from reference TRBV7-9 and TRBJ2-7, reads DTGVSQNPRHKITKRGQNVTFRCDPISEHNRLYWYRQTLGQGPEFLTYFQNEAQLEKSRLLSDRFSAERPKGSFSTLEIQRTEQGDSAMYLCASGFRDSYEQYFGPGTRLTVT.

The chain is built from TRBV4-3 and TRBJ1-6, with D perhaps matching TRBD1 (5 bases). V was cut by 3 bases and J by 10 bases, with 16 bases left in between. The CDR3 length is 15 residues. The V gene's germline CDR1 is LGHNA and CDR2 YSLEER. The CDR3: CASSQTGRGNSPLHF. For the CDR3, the DNA is TGCGCCAGCAGCCAGACGGGCCGGGGCAACTCACCCCTCCACTTT.

This clonotype was seen repeatedly, ten times or more. The rearrangement links TRBV12-3 or TRBV12-4 to TRBJ1-5; D is ambiguous. The CDR3 spans 14 residues. V was cut by 2 bases and J by 6 bases, with 11 bases left in between. For the CDR3, the DNA is TGTGCCAGCAGTTTATTGAGAATCGGTCAGCCCCAGCATTTT. Translated: CASSLLRIGQPQHF.

V gene TRBV6-5 combines with J gene TRBJ1-6, with D possibly matching TRBD1 (5 bases). The CDR3 runs 14 residues. Trimming took 0 bases from V and 9 from J, leaving 9 bases between them. The germline gives CDR1 MNHEY, CDR2 SVGAGI. In nucleotides, the CDR3 is TGTGCCAGCAGTTACTCACAGGACGCTTCACCCCTCCACTTT. It is translated as CASSYSQDASPLHF.

Only a few counts were recorded for this clonotype. The chain combines TRBV9 with TRBJ1-1, with 9 bases matching TRBD1. The CDR3 is 15 amino acids. CDR1 is SGDLS, CDR2 YYNGEE, per germline. Trimming removed 1 base from V and 6 bases from J; junction bases left unmatched: 7. CDR3 sequence (DNA): TGTGCCAGCAGCGTACAAGGACAGGGGCAGGCTGAAGCTTTCTTT. The encoded protein is CASSVQGQGQAEAFF.

This chain joins TRBV2 and TRBJ1-6; D call uncertain. Germline V gives CDR1 SNHLY, CDR2 FYNNEI. V lost 2 bases and J 10 bases, leaving 12 bases between the germline ends. The CDR3 has 14 amino acids. The CDR3 reads CASSELGIGSPLHF. CDR3 in DNA: TGTGCCAGCAGTGAACTGGGGATAGGGTCACCCCTCCACTTT.

This chain links TRBV18 with TRBJ2-5, with a tentative D call TRBD1 (5 bases). Looked up from germline, CDR1 is KGHSH and CDR2 is LQKENI. This CDR3 region has 14 residues. Trimming removed 1 base at V and 0 bases at J, with 6 bases between. CDR3 amino acids: CASSPQGYQETQYF. DNA of the CDR3: TGTGCCAGCTCACCACAGGGGTACCAAGAGACCCAGTACTTC.

This clonotype has ten or more counts. The chain uses TRBV11-2 and TRBJ2-1, with TRBD1 identical over 8 bases. The V and J ends lost 5 bases and 2 bases, in that order; junction bases with no gene match: 5. The CDR3 is made up of 15 amino acids. Germline CDR1 reads SGHAT; CDR2 reads FQNNGV. DNA of the CDR3: TGTGCCAGCAGCCCCGGGACAGGAGCCTACAATGAGCAGTTCTTC. It is translated as CASSPGTGAYNEQFF.

V is TRBV9 and J is TRBJ1-2; D ambiguous. This CDR3 spans 15 amino acids. Trimming removed 3 bases at V and 3 bases at J, with 15 bases between. Germline CDR1 reads SGDLS; CDR2 reads YYNGEE. This chain's CDR3 is CASSAHDTVDYGYTF. CDR3 DNA: TGTGCCAGCAGCGCACACGACACCGTGGACTATGGCTACACCTTC.

This clonotype appeared many times. This chain's CDR3 is CASSLTLVQPQHF. The CDR3 region has the DNA TGTGCCAGCAGTCTCACTTTAGTTCAGCCCCAGCATTTT. The rearrangement joins TRBV7-2 to TRBJ1-5; D not resolved. The CDR3 contains 13 residues. Trimming shortened V by 6 bases and J by 6 bases, and 12 bases separated the two germline ends. Germline V gene sequence: CDR1 SGHTA, CDR2 FQGNSA.

This clonotype was observed at least ten times. V gene TRBV29-1 combines with J gene TRBJ2-1, with 7 bases aligning to TRBD2. With V trimmed by 4 bases and J by 3 bases, 3 bases remained unmatched. This CDR3 spans 13 amino acids. CDR1 SQVTM and CDR2 ANQGSEA come from the germline V gene. CDR3 sequence: CSVAGTNYNEQFF. Here the CDR3 DNA reads TGCAGCGTTGCCGGGACTAACTACAATGAGCAGTTCTTC.

The chain has TRBV2 and TRBJ2-7; D is ambiguous. V was shortened by 1 base and J by 5 bases, with 9 bases between the two germline ends. From germline, CDR1 is SNHLY and CDR2 FYNNEI. This CDR3 region has 13 residues. The CDR3 spells CASSEGVWDEQYF. As DNA, the CDR3 is TGTGCCAGCAGTGAAGGGGTGTGGGACGAGCAGTACTTC. The variable domain in full, with the rest retrieved from reference TRBV2 and TRBJ2-7, is EPEVTQTPSHQVTQMGQEVILRCVPISNHLYFYWYRQILGQKVEFLVSFYNNEISEKSEIFDDQFSVERPDGSNFTLKIRSTKLEDSAMYFCASSEGVWDEQYFGPGTRLTVT.

This clonotype turned up a few times. The chain links TRBV7-8 to TRBJ1-3, with TRBD1 as a possible D gene (6 bases). V was clipped by 5 bases and J by 4 bases, with 15 bases between them. Germline V gives CDR1 SGHVS, CDR2 FQNEAQ. This CDR3 is built from 15 residues. CDR3 protein: CASSLGGAWGNTIYF. The CDR3 DNA sequence: TGTGCCAGCAGCCTGGGGGGGGCGTGGGGAAACACCATATATTTT.

This clonotype was found many times. This chain connects TRBV7-6 to TRBJ1-1, with D unclear. Per germline, CDR1 SGHVS and CDR2 FNYEAQ. CDR3 length equals 13 residues. V was shortened by 7 bases and J by 4 bases, with 13 bases between the two germline ends. The CDR3 protein is CASTTGGFTEAFF. As DNA, the CDR3 is TGTGCCAGCACGACGGGTGGTTTCACTGAAGCTTTCTTT.

In this sample, this clonotype turned up many times. This sequence joins TRBV20-1 and TRBJ2-3; 7 bases align to TRBD2. This CDR3 contains 15 residues. Per germline, CDR1 DFQATT and CDR2 SNEGSKA (reference sequence). The CDR3 reads CSAPPAGFDTDTQYF. In DNA form, the CDR3 reads TGCAGCGCTCCCCCAGCGGGATTCGACACAGATACGCAGTATTTT.

This chain links TRBV29-1 with TRBJ2-4, with 8 bases lining up with TRBD1. CDR1 is SQVTM and CDR2 is ANQGSEA in the germline V gene. J lost 9 bases, V lost 2 bases, and 9 bases had no gene match. The CDR3 runs 14 residues. The CDR3, as DNA: TGCAGCGTTGAATCGGACAGGGATTTAGGCATTCAGTACTTC. It translates to CSVESDRDLGIQYF. The entire variable domain, with the rest obtained from reference TRBV29-1 and TRBJ2-4, is as follows: SAVISQKPSRDICQRGTSLTIQCQVDSQVTMMFWYRQQPGQSLTLIATANQGSEATYESGFVIDKFPISRPNLTFSTLTVSNMSPEDSSIYLCSVESDRDLGIQYFGAGTRLSVL.

Remarks on this clonotype: The missing conserved phenylalanine or tryptophan at the end of this CDR3 makes a read error likely. J is TRBJ1-4 and V is TRBV28; a possible D gene is TRBD1 (6 bases). The germline gives CDR1 MDHEN, CDR2 SYDVKM. V was shortened by 8 bases and J by 6 bases, with 16 bases between the two germline ends. This CDR3 contains 14 residues. CDR3 sequence: CASQQGGDDEKLFI. The CDR3 DNA reads as TGTGCCAGCCAACAGGGAGGGGATGATGAAAAACTGTTTATT.

This clonotype came up many times. The rearrangement uses TRBV20-1 and TRBJ2-5, with D maybe TRBD1 (5 bases). Germline V gene data show CDR1 as DFQATT and CDR2 as SNEGSKA (reference sequence). V was clipped by 3 bases and J by 1 base, with 9 bases between them. The CDR3 runs 13 residues. The CDR3 here is CSASLRVQETQYF. The DNA for the CDR3 is TGCAGTGCTAGTCTCAGGGTCCAAGAGACCCAGTACTTC.

This clonotype was detected a few times. V is TRBV7-8 and J is TRBJ1-5; D is unclear. Germline CDR1 SGHVS, CDR2 FQNEAQ. V lost 3 bases and J 5 bases, leaving 8 bases between the germline ends. This CDR3 is built from 13 residues. The CDR3: CASSFTRDQPQHF. The CDR3 coding sequence is TGTGCCAGCAGCTTTACCCGGGATCAGCCCCAGCATTTT.

This clonotype was observed at least ten times. The gene calls are TRBV28 and TRBJ1-2; TRBD1 matches 8 bases. Germline CDR1 reads MDHEN; CDR2 reads SYDVKM. The CDR3 runs to 16 residues. Trimming at V came to 2 bases and at J to 7 bases, leaving 12 bases not matched to a gene. The CDR3 sequence is CASSLRGTGGYRGYTF. CDR3 nucleotide sequence: TGTGCCAGCAGTTTAAGGGGTACAGGGGGGTATCGTGGCTACACCTTC.

Ten or more counts support this clonotype. The genes are TRBV7-9 and TRBJ1-1; D is perhaps TRBD1 (6 bases). CDR3 size: 13 residues. Germline CDR1 SEHNR, CDR2 FQNEAQ (reference sequence). Trimming removed 1 base from V and 4 bases from J, with 7 bases in between. For the CDR3, the DNA is TGTGCCAGCAGCTTAGAGGGGGGCACTGAAGCTTTCTTT. This translates into CASSLEGGTEAFF.

This clonotype was seen repeatedly, ten times or more. The rearrangement links TRBV7-2 to TRBJ1-1; TRBD1 is a possible D gene (6 bases). Between the trimmed V and J ends, which lost 7 bases and 7 bases, there was a span of 16 bases. In germline, CDR1 is SGHTA, CDR2 FQGNSA. The CDR3 has 13 residues. CDR3 region: CASNPQGRFEAFF. The CDR3 DNA is TGTGCCAGCAACCCACAGGGTCGGTTTGAAGCTTTCTTT. Filled out from reference TRBV7-2 and TRBJ1-1, the complete variable domain reads GAGVSQSPSNKVTEKGKDVELRCDPISGHTALYWYRQSLGQGLEFLIYFQGNSAPDKSGLPSDRFSAERTGGSVSTLTIQRTQQEDSAVYLCASNPQGRFEAFFGQGTRLTVV.

The rearrangement uses TRBV2 and TRBJ2-3; unclear D gene. V was pared by 4 bases and J by 1 base, with 12 bases between. From germline, CDR1 is SNHLY and CDR2 FYNNEI. The length of the CDR3 is 15 residues. DNA for the CDR3: TGTGCCAGCAGTGTACCCCGTGGCGGCACAGATACGCAGTATTTT. Amino acids: CASSVPRGGTDTQYF.

In this sample, this clonotype turned up a few times. The chain uses TRBV12-3 or TRBV12-4 and TRBJ1-5; D ambiguous. The CDR3 consists of 16 residues. The V end was cut by 3 bases, the J end by 7 bases, with 19 bases between. CDR3 coding DNA: TGTGCCAGCAGTTTTTACAGCGGGGTGGGTGGCCAGCCCCAGCATTTT. Amino acids: CASSFYSGVGGQPQHF.

This clonotype rates as medium-sized. This chain uses TRBV12-3 or TRBV12-4 with TRBJ2-7, with D possibly matching TRBD2 (5 bases). Trimming removed 3 bases at V and 5 bases at J, with 14 bases between. The CDR3 length is 14 residues. The CDR3 coding sequence is TGTGCCAGCAGTTTGAGGGAAGGGAGACACGAGCAGTACTTC. This translates into CASSLREGRHEQYF.

This clonotype was detected ten times or more. This rearrangement joins TRBV6-5 to TRBJ2-7; D is undetermined. The V gene lost 2 bases and the J gene lost 2 bases, with 10 bases spanning the gap. This CDR3 spans 14 amino acids. Germline V gene data show CDR1 as MNHEY and CDR2 as SVGAGI. The CDR3 loop reads CASSYSFSTYEQYF. CDR3 coding DNA: TGTGCCAGCAGTTACAGTTTCAGTACCTACGAGCAGTACTTC.

This clonotype was seen at least ten times. V is TRBV3-1 and J is TRBJ2-7; 10 nucleotides agree with TRBD2. The CDR3 covers 14 residues. Losses at the gene ends were 3 bases for V and 8 bases for J; bases not matched to a gene: 7. CDR1 is LGHDT and CDR2 is YNNKEL in the germline V gene (reference sequence). The CDR3 is CASSQTSGHPKQYF. DNA of the CDR3: TGTGCCAGCAGCCAGACTAGCGGGCACCCCAAGCAGTACTTC.

The chain employs TRBV7-2 and TRBJ1-2; 10 nucleotides agree with TRBD1. V was clipped by 5 bases and J by 7 bases; unmatched bases: 10. CDR3 length: 15 amino acids. Per the germline V gene, CDR1 is SGHTA and CDR2 is FQGNSA. The CDR3 protein is CASSLRQGASSGYTF. DNA of the CDR3: TGTGCCAGCAGCCTTAGACAGGGGGCAAGCAGTGGCTACACCTTC.